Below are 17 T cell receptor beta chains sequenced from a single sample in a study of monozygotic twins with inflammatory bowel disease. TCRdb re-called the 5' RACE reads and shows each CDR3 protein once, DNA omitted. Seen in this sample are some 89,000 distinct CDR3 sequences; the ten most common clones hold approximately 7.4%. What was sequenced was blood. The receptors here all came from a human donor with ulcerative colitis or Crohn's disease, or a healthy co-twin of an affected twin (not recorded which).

This CDR3 is CSARYQGGTYEQYF. The rearrangement uses TRBV20-1 and TRBJ2-7; TCRdb's D gene call, TRBD1, goes unchecked for lack of DNA. Germline V gene lookup returns CDR1 DFQATT and CDR2 SNEGSKA (reference sequence). The CDR3 loop spans 14 amino acids.

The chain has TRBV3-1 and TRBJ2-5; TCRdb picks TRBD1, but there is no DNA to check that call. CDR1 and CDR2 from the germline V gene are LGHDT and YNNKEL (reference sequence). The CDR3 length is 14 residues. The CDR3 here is CASSHPGHKETQYF.

The CDR3 reads CASSLFKGPTGELFF. The V gene is TRBV5-1, the J gene TRBJ2-2; the TRBD2 assignment by TCRdb is unverifiable without DNA. The CDR3 loop spans 15 amino acids. Germline CDR1 reads SGHRS; CDR2 reads YFSETQ.

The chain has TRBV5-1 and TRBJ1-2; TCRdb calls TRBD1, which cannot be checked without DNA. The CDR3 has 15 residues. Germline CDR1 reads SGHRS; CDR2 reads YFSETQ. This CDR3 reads CASSLVRVGSRSYTF.

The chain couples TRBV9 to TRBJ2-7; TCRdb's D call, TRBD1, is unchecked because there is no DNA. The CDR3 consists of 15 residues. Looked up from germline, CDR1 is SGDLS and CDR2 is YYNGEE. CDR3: CASNSPGQGIYEQYF.

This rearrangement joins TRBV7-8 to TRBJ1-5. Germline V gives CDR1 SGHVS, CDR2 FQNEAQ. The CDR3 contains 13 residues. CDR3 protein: CASSLGDNQPQHF.

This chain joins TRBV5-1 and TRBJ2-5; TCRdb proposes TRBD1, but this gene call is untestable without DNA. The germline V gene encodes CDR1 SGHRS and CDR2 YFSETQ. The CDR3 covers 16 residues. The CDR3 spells CASSLVGLAPSRTQYF.

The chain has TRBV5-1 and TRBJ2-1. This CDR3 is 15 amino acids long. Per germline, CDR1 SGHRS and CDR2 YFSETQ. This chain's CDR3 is CASSLERGPLDEQFF.

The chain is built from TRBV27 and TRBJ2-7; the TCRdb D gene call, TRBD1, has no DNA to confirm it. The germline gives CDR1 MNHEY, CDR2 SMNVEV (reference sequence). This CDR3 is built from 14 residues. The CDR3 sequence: CASSSRSGYYEQYF.

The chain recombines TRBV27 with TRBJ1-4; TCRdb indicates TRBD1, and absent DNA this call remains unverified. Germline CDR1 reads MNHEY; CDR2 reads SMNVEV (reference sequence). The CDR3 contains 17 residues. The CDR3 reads CASSFFPRTGGEEKLFF.

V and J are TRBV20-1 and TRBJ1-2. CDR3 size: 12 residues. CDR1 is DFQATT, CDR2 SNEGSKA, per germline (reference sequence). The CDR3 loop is CSARQEFWGYTF.

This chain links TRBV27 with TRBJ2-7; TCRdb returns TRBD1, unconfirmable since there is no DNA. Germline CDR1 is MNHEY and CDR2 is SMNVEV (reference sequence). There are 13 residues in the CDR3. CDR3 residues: CASSLNRVYEQYF.

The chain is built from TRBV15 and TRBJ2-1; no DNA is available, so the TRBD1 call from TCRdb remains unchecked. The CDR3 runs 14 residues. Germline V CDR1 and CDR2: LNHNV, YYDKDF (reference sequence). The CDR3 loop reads CATSLRQGAFEQFF.

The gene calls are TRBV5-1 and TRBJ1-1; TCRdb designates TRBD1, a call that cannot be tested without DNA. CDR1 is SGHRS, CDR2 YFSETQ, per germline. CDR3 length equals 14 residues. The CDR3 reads CASSQRDGNTEAFF.

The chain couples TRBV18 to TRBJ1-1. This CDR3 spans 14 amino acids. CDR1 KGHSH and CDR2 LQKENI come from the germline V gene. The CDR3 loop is CASSPRGVGTEAFF.

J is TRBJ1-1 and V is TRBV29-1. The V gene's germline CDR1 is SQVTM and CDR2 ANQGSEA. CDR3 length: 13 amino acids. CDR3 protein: CSVEEQPNTEAFF.

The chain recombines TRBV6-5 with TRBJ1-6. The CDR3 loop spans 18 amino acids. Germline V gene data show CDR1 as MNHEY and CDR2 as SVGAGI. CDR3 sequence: CASSYRFAGVPRNSPLHF.